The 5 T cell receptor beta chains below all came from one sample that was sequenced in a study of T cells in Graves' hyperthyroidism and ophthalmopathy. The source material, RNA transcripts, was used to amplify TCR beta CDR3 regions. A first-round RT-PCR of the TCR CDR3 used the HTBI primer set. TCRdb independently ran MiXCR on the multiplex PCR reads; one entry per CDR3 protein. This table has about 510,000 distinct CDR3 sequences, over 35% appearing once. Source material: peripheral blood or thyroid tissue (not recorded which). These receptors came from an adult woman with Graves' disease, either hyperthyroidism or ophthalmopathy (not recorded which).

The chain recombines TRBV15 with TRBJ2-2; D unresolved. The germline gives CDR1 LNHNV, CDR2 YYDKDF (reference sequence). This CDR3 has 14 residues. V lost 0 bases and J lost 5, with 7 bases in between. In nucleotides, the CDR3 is TGTGCCACCAGCAGAGATCTAAGGACCGGGGAGCTGTTTTTT. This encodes CATSRDLRTGELFF.

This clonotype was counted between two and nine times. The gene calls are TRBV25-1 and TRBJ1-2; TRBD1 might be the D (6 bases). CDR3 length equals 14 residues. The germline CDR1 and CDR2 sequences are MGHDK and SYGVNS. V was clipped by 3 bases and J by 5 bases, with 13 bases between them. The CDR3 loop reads CASSDGRGPYGYTF. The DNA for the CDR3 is TGTGCCAGCAGTGACGGCAGGGGACCTTATGGCTACACCTTC.

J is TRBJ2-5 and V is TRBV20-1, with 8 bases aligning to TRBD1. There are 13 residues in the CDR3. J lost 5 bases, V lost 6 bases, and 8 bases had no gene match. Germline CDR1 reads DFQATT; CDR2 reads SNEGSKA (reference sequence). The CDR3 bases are TGCAGTGCGAGCAGGACAGGGAAGGAGACCCAGTACTTC. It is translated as CSASRTGKETQYF.

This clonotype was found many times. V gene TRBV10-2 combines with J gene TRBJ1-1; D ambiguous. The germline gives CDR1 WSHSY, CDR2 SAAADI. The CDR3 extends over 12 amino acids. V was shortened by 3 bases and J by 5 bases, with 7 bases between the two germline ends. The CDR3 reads CASSDTWTEAFF. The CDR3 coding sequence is TGCGCCAGCAGTGATACTTGGACTGAAGCTTTCTTT.

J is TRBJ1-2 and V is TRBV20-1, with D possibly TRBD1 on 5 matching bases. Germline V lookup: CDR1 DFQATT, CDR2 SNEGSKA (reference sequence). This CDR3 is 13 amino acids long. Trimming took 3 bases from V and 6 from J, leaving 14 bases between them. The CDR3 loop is CSASVGTGDGYTF. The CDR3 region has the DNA TGCAGTGCTAGCGTCGGCACGGGGGATGGCTACACCTTC.